Each of the 9 T cell receptor beta chains below was sequenced from the same sample in a study of blood T cell repertoires in COVID-19. Libraries were prepared by immunoSEQ multiplex PCR; TCRdb keeps only in-frame clonotypes and omits some of them. The sample carries 210,000 or so clones, around 92% recorded once. The specimen was peripheral blood. These receptors were collected from a young man with acute or convalescent COVID-19.

V usage is TRBV11-2 and J usage is TRBJ1-2, with a weak D call TRBD1 (6 bases). V was trimmed by 7 bases and J by 6 bases, leaving 15 bases between them. CDR3 length: 13 residues. Germline CDR1 is SGHAT and CDR2 is FQNNGV. This CDR3 is CASTPRTADGYTF. Written as DNA, the CDR3 is TGTGCCAGCACCCCCCGGACAGCAGATGGCTACACCTTC.

The chain is built from TRBV30 and TRBJ1-2; D is undetermined. Germline CDR1 reads GTSNPN; CDR2 reads SVGIG (reference sequence). The CDR3 has 13 residues. The V end was cut by 5 bases, the J end by 3 bases, with 13 bases between. In nucleotides, the CDR3 is TGTGCCTGGGGGCAGTCGCAGGACTATGGCTACACCTTC. Its translation: CAWGQSQDYGYTF.

V usage is TRBV3-1 (or the pseudogene TRBV3-2) and J usage is TRBJ1-6; 7 bases agree with TRBD1. Germline CDR1 and CDR2: LGHDT and YNNKEL (reference sequence). This CDR3 is 13 amino acids long. The J segment lost 13 bases and the V segment lost 6 bases, leaving 9 bases of the junction unmatched. The CDR3 loop reads CASSSRQGWPLHF. CDR3 DNA: TGTGCCAGCAGTAGTAGACAGGGATGGCCCCTCCACTTT.

This chain joins TRBV2 and TRBJ1-1; D is unresolved. Germline-derived CDR1 and CDR2 are SNHLY and FYNNEI. The CDR3 has 14 residues. V shed 4 bases and J shed 6 bases, with 15 bases lying between them. CDR3 loop: CASSAGRQWAEAFF. As DNA, the CDR3 is TGTGCCAGCAGTGCGGGTCGGCAGTGGGCTGAAGCTTTCTTT.

This chain joins TRBV5-6 and TRBJ1-5, with D perhaps matching TRBD1 (5 bases). CDR1 SGHDT and CDR2 YYEEEE come from the germline V gene. V lost 2 bases, J lost 0 bases, and 12 bases lay in between. The CDR3 extends over 16 amino acids. As DNA, the CDR3 is TGTGCCAGCAGCTTTTGGACAAGGATTAGCAATCAGCCCCAGCATTTT. It is translated as CASSFWTRISNQPQHF.

This chain uses TRBV10-3 with TRBJ1-1; D call uncertain. V was pared by 5 bases and J by 1 base, with 11 bases between. Germline V gives CDR1 ENHRY, CDR2 SYGVKD. The CDR3 sequence is 14 residues long. The CDR3 sequence is CAISQSQKNTEAFF. DNA for the CDR3: TGTGCCATCAGTCAAAGTCAGAAGAACACTGAAGCTTTCTTT.

The chain has TRBV6-5 and TRBJ1-1; 7 bases agree with TRBD1. This CDR3 comprises 15 residues. CDR1 and CDR2 (germline): MNHEY, SVGAGI. V was clipped by 8 bases and J by 3 bases; unmatched bases: 12. The CDR3 loop is CASSSQFQGDTEAFF. The CDR3 DNA reads TGTGCCAGCTCGAGTCAGTTCCAGGGGGACACTGAAGCTTTCTTT.

The chain has TRBV9 and TRBJ1-2; unclear D gene. The CDR3 has 14 amino acids. Germline CDR1 is SGDLS and CDR2 is YYNGEE. V was cut by 2 bases and J by 7 bases, with 15 bases left in between. The CDR3 is CASSVTSYEGGYTF. DNA of the CDR3: TGTGCCAGCAGCGTGACGTCCTATGAGGGTGGCTACACCTTC. Full variable domain (missing parts from reference TRBV9 and TRBJ1-2): DSGVTQTPKHLITATGQRVTLRCSPRSGDLSVYWYQQSLDQGLQFLIQYYNGEERAKGNILERFSAQQFPDLHSELNLSSLELGDSALYFCASSVTSYEGGYTFGSGTRLTVV.

The chain is built from TRBV7-9 and TRBJ2-2, with TRBD2 matching 10 bases. J lost 5 bases, V lost 1 base, and 4 bases had no gene match. The CDR3 consists of 16 residues. Germline V gives CDR1 SEHNR, CDR2 FQNEAQ (reference sequence). CDR3 sequence: CASSLGLAGVTGELFF. In DNA, the CDR3 is TGTGCCAGCAGCTTAGGGCTAGCGGGGGTTACCGGGGAGCTGTTTTTT.